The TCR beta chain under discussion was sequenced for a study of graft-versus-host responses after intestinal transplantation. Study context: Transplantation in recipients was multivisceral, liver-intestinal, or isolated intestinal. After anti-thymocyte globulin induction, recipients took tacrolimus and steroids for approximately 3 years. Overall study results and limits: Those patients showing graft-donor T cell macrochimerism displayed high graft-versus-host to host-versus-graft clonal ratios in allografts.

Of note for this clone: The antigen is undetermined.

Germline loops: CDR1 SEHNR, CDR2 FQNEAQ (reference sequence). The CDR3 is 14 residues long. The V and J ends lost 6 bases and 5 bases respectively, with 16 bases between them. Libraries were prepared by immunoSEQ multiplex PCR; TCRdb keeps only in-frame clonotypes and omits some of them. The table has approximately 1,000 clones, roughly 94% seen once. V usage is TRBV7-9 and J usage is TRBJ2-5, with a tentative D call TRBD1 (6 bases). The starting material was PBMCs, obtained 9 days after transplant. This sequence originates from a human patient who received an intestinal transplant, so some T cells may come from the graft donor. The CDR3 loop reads CASRRDTGGETQYF. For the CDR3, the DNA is TGTGCCAGCAGACGGGACACAGGAGGTGAGACCCAGTACTTC.